The clone carrying this TCR beta chain was recorded at least ten times. The antigen remains unidentified. TCRdb recomputed calls from the reads with MiXCR, one row per CDR3 protein. The data contain 310,000 or so distinct CDR3 sequences, 15% to 20% of them seen just once; the ten biggest clones take up about 12%. This entry belongs to a study of T cell repertoires in cytomegalovirus infection. Overall study: Both CMV infection and a matching HLA type were indicated by public TCR beta signatures.

Points from the study as a whole: Cumulative public TCR beta family frequency identified CMV carriers with the relevant HLA. CMV-specific HLA-C-restricted TCR beta clonotypes dominated the ex vivo response.

Input material: PBMCs. The clonotype originates from a human donor in good health (CMV status not recorded). Some clones in this sample may be carry-over from other donors' samples.

The DNA of the CDR3 is TGTGCCAGTAGCTCAAAGGGGACTGCGTATACGCAGTATTTT. Encoded protein: CASSSKGTAYTQYF. The chain uses TRBV19 and TRBJ2-3; D may be TRBD2 (6 bases). V lost 6 bases, J lost 7 bases, and 17 bases lay in between. The CDR3 is 14 residues long. Germline CDR1 LNHDA, CDR2 SQIVND (reference sequence).